What follows are 9 T cell receptor beta chains derived from one specimen sequenced in a study of tumor-infiltrating lymphocytes in primary liver carcinoma. Starting from 500 ng of total RNA, TCR beta cDNA was produced with a primer in the constant region. A slightly modified ARM-PCR protocol with three nested multiplex PCR rounds produced these TCR beta libraries. Use of TRBV1-TRBV30 forward primers with a C-beta reverse primer characterized the first two PCR rounds, which lasted about 11 cycles each. TCRdb re-derived calls from the multiplex PCR reads in MiXCR, one entry per CDR3 protein. The top ten hold 8.4% of the sample, which has some 110,000 distinct CDR3 sequences, 55% to 75% seen once. Both RNA and DNA were isolated together from about 19-30 mg of bulk tissue that had not been sorted. Sequenced: liver tumor tissue from sampling region 3. Subset meaning: tumor region T3, left-lateral pole. Every receptor here comes from a woman between 55 and 75 years old with primary liver carcinoma and hepatitis B virus infection.

On this clonotype: Being one base from a much bigger clone, this may be a read error. The chain joins TRBV5-4 to TRBJ2-1, with 11 bases lining up with TRBD2. Per germline, CDR1 SGHNT and CDR2 YYREEE (reference sequence). The CDR3 spans 17 residues. The CDR3 region has the DNA TGTGCCAGCAGCACCCCCACTAGCGGGAGTTTGTTTGATGAGCAGTCCTTC. It specifies CASSTPTSGSLFDEQSF.

Regarding this clonotype: A much larger clone lies one base from this, so it may be a read error. The gene calls are TRBV6-1 and TRBJ2-3; D unclear. This CDR3 has 13 amino acids. Germline loops: CDR1 MNHNS, CDR2 SASEGT. The V end lost 8 bases, the J end lost 7 bases, and 16 bases lay between the germline ends. DNA of the CDR3: TGTGCCAGCTGCCTTTGGGTCCCATATACGCAGTATTTT. Amino acid sequence: CASCLWVPYTQYF.

Note on this clonotype: Its ends do not fully match the called genes, so a read error is possible. This rearrangement joins TRBV11-3 to TRBJ2-5, with no clear D. Germline CDR1 SGHNT, CDR2 YENEEA. The CDR3 consists of 13 residues. The CDR3 spells CASGLVGQETQYF. In nucleotides, the CDR3 is TGTGCCAGCGGCCTAGTCGGTCAAGAGACCCAATACTTC.

This clonotype was recorded many times. The chain joins TRBV5-1 to TRBJ2-7, with D unclear. Germline CDR1 reads SGHRS; CDR2 reads YFSETQ. The CDR3 contains 15 residues. Trimming shortened V by 0 bases and J by 10 bases, and 20 bases separated the two germline ends. CDR3 protein: CASSLEGAAGPPQYF. The CDR3 nucleotides read TGCGCCAGCAGCTTGGAGGGCGCGGCAGGACCACCCCAGTACTTC.

As to this clonotype: No conserved phenylalanine or tryptophan ends this CDR3, so it is likely a read error. The DNA is left out, because the CDR3 cannot be placed on it with certainty; the CDR3 is given as TCRdb lists it. The rearrangement uses TRBV11-2 and TRBJ1-1; the D segment call TRBD1 is taken from the table without a DNA check. Germline assignment: CDR1 SGHAT and CDR2 FQNNGV. Ends included, the CDR3 has 14 residues. This CDR3 is CASTLAQGATETFS.

The table lists this clonotype with a few counts. A read error may explain this, as a much larger clone is one base away. The chain has TRBV29-1 and TRBJ2-1, with D unresolved. The CDR3 extends over 13 amino acids. The germline gives CDR1 SQVTM, CDR2 ANQGSEA. DNA for the CDR3: TGCAGCGTTGAGTGGAGTTCCTACAGTGAGCAGTTCTTC. Amino acid sequence: CSVEWSSYSEQFF.

Concerning this clonotype itself: The CDR3 end shows no conserved phenylalanine or tryptophan, and so a read error is likely. V gene TRBV29-1 combines with J gene TRBJ1-2; D not certain. The CDR3 contains 12 residues. Germline CDR1 is SQVTM and CDR2 is ANQGSEA. Trimming stripped 6 bases from V and 7 bases from J, with 15 bases between. The CDR3 loop reads CSVRLTLCGYTL. The CDR3 bases are TGCAGCGTCCGCCTAACACTCTGTGGCTACACCTTA.

Note on this clonotype: This clone may be a read error of a much larger clone one base away. This sequence joins TRBV5-5 and TRBJ2-3; 9 bases are shared with TRBD1. In germline, CDR1 is SGHKS, CDR2 YYEKEE (reference sequence). The length of the CDR3 is 15 residues. The CDR3 here is CANSPGTGFADTQYF. The CDR3 nucleotides are TGTGCCAACAGCCCAGGGACAGGGTTCGCAGATACGCAGTATTTT.

CDR3: CVSSLRKTQYF. For the CDR3, the DNA is TGTGTCAGTAGTTTGCGAAAGACCCAGTACTTC. The V call is TRBV12-3 or TRBV12-4, the J call TRBJ2-5; D is ambiguous. This CDR3 comprises 11 residues.